This T cell receptor beta chain stems from a study of post-analysis software for immune sequencing data. Looking at the study overall: Included courses were relapsing-remitting and secondary progressive multiple sclerosis; progressive-relapsing multiple sclerosis was also included.

Unique molecular identifiers were carried by the TCR beta cDNA libraries. Starting from approximately 0.95 to 9.8 million T cells, the study yielded 500,000 or so cDNA molecules. TCRdb redid the calling of the PCR reads with MiXCR, one entry per CDR3 protein. The profile covers approximately 460,000 distinct CDR3 sequences, with less than 45% appearing a single time and about 12% taken by the ten largest. The length of the CDR3 is 14 residues. From germline, CDR1 is SEHNR and CDR2 FQNEAQ (reference sequence). Study-level points and caveats: Versus controls, multiple sclerosis patients showed significantly lower diversity (normalized Chao1). Elevated frequency relative to controls characterized roughly 5 TRBV segments in patients, TRBV5-6, TRBV5-1 and TRBV20-1 among them. F-measure co-clustering was strong for batch-matched samples.

Details on this clonotype: Its antigen is currently unknown. One junction end does not reproduce the germline sequence, and a read error may be involved.

The rearrangement uses TRBV7-9 and TRBJ2-7; D may be TRBD1 or TRBD2 (5 bases each). Sequenced sample: blood. This TCR was recovered from a girl aged 5 to 17 with multiple sclerosis. The CDR3 DNA follows: TGCGCCACCGAAACCAGGGACGGAACCTACGAGCAGTACTTC. This gives the protein CATETRDGTYEQYF.